These T cell receptor beta chains were read from a single sample in a study of blood T cell repertoires in COVID-19. Produced via immunoSEQ multiplex PCR; TCRdb's table is partial and in-frame only. The sample records under 400,000 clones, approximately 89% being singletons. The sequencing sample was made of peripheral blood. These receptor sequences come from a woman aged 60-75 years with COVID-19, enrolled during active disease. The CDR3 runs from the conserved cysteine through the conserved F or W.

V	length	CDR3
TRBV7-2	14	CASSLTGGPDEQYF
TRBV5-4	16	CASSLGSSGGIDTQYF
TRBV6-5	15	CASSYRGSSILGYTF
TRBV2	15	CASVLDRLPNQPQHF
TRBV7-9	12	CASSQTGAGYTF
TRBV29-1	14	CSVRTARGTTEAFF
TRBV11-2	14	CASSLTATNEKLFF
TRBV5-6	15	CASSLLEGAEGGYTF
TRBV6-5	12	CASSTGGGEQFF
TRBV9	17	CASSDSPREVVNYGYTF
TRBV7-3	15	CASSLDRESYNEQFF
TRBV4-2	15	CASSPHAGDTYEQYF
TRBV28	14	CASSFGTGGYGYTF
TRBV15	15	CATSRDLRTDIEAFF
TRBV18	15	CASSPLGTGREKLFF
TRBV11-2	15	CASSLVGLGINEQFF
TRBV5-1	15	CASSPGGGGNYGYTF
TRBV3-1/TRBV3-2	14	CASSQVGGPDTQYF
TRBV4-2	17	CASSQQSGTAYNSPLHF
TRBV6-7	13	CASSYEGGREQYF
TRBV9	16	CASSVRQGALTDTQYF
TRBV7-9	15	CASSLALDRNYGYTF
TRBV7-2	18	CASSLHGLAGGRTGELFF
TRBV4-1	17	CASSRAGLAGDFYGQYF
TRBV18	16	CASSPLRAGVGEKLFF
TRBV10-3	13	CAISESSRGEAFF
TRBV7-9	14	CASSEQGWNTEAFF
TRBV29-1	13	CSVKEGGNQPQHF
TRBV28	12	CASSLGGGGAFF
TRBV19	14	CASSMGDRYTEAFF
TRBV5-1	17	CASSRGLAGGPDNEQFF
TRBV4-1	14	CASSQDTGANTIYF
TRBV6-6	13	CASRLSENYGYTF
TRBV6-6	14	CASSNRDPPETQYF
TRBV19	19	CASSLRGLAGNSGANVLTF
TRBV30	15	CAWSRQGALNTEAFF
TRBV5-1	14	CASSLAGNNQPQHF
TRBV6-5	13	CASSYRGNTEAFF
TRBV6-6	16	CASSNQQGFGDEKLFF
TRBV3-1/TRBV3-2	14	CASSQNQGIHGYTF
TRBV19	13	CASSNPTGDEQFF
TRBV3-1/TRBV3-2	14	CASSQGASGQPQHF
TRBV5-1	16	CASTRDRSSGANVLTF